This paragraph covers one T cell receptor beta chain sequence. This clone's antigen is unknown. This record comes from a study of T cells expressing NK-cell markers (dated by TCRdb to about 2020). Study-wide context: TCR beta-chain repertoires were profiled in sorted CD3+CD56+NKG2C+, CD3+CD56+NKG2C- and CD3+CD56-NKG2C+ T-cell subsets from eight donors. All eight donors whose samples were sequenced were randomly selected healthy volunteers, three of them men and five women. Illumina HiSeq 2000/2500, MiSeq or NextSeq was used to sequence libraries as 2 x 150 bp reads. Seven of the eight sequenced donors were HCMV-seropositive and one was HCMV-seronegative.

Beyond this particular receptor, the publication reports: Whether the expanded NKG2C-expressing T cell clones were specific for HCMV antigens was left unclear. Those dominant clonotypes were again the most abundant among CD3+CD56-NKG2C+ cells in a few donors, at about 28.3-60.1%. For about 6 donors, the dominant CD3+CD56+NKG2C+ clonotypes were among the top 10 CD8+ clonotypes and accounted for about 1.0-7.5% of CD8+ T cells.

HCMV serostatus was determined by detecting HCMV-specific IgG in serum with a commercial ELISA kit. Ficoll density gradient centrifugation was used to isolate peripheral blood mononuclear cells from blood. Data came from an Illumina HiSeq 2000. The TCR beta cDNA libraries were made using 5'RACE template switching, a step that added both a universal primer site and unique molecular identifiers. Synthesis of cDNA was primed from the TCR beta constant segment and was followed by two consecutive PCR amplification steps. The original pipeline was this. MIGEC was used to demultiplex reads and group reads by UMI, and MiTCR was used to assemble and quantify clonotypes. Only TCR cDNA sequences supported by at least two reads were kept to exclude erroneous sequences. The tcR package was used for downstream repertoire analysis, and clonotypes were matched across fractions by CDR3 nucleotide sequence plus V segment. VDJmatch was used to annotate antigen specificity against VDJdb, with one amino acid substitution allowed in CDR3. The reads were reprocessed in TCRdb, with one entry per CDR3 protein sequence and no accompanying DNA. Clone size and V and J calls follow TCRdb, not the original study. The record for this sample contains about 460,000 distinct CDR3 sequences. Together, the top ten hold roughly 1.4% of the sample.

This TCR came from a woman aged 45-65 years in good health. Donor details come from another sample of the same person, matched by shared clones. The sample was blood T cells: a sorted CD56 or NKG2C T cell subset, CD4+ or CD8+ T cells, or bulk PBMC T cells (not recorded which).

The CDR3 loop reads CASNAPAGFTDTQYF. This sequence uses TRBV6-2 or TRBV6-3 and TRBJ2-3; the TRBD2 assignment by TCRdb is unverifiable without DNA. CDR1 and CDR2 (MNHEY, SVGEGT) derive from the germline V gene. The cysteine opens and the phenylalanine closes a CDR3 of 15 amino acids. DNA was not recorded.